This T cell receptor beta chain was obtained from a study of Tregs in tolerant kidney transplant recipients. V shed 4 bases and J 0 bases; nucleotides not matched to a gene: 4. CDR1 and CDR2 (germline): SGHRS, YFSETQ. This CDR3 contains 15 residues. Some clones are missing from TCRdb's copy, which holds only in-frame ones; the method was immunoSEQ multiplex PCR. The profile shows more than 1,300 clones, about 90% of them singletons. For this clone: Its antigen remains unknown.

This chain connects TRBV5-1 to TRBJ1-5, with TRBD1 matching over 7 bases. The receptor's source is a human donor in good health. The sequenced material came from CD4+ T cells from blood cultured with allogeneic cells. DNA for the CDR3: TGCGCCAGCAGCCAGACAGGGAATAGCAATCAGCCCCAGCATTTT. Protein sequence: CASSQTGNSNQPQHF.